This T cell receptor (beta chain) emerged from a study of technical replicates of blood from a few donors. This clone was observed a single time. Some clones are missing from TCRdb's copy, which holds only in-frame ones; the method was immunoSEQ multiplex PCR. The sample has roughly 9,900 clones, 90% to 95% seen once. This CDR3 spans 14 amino acids. Looked up from germline, CDR1 is SNHLY and CDR2 is FYNNEI. Unmatched junction bases numbered 4, after V lost 4 bases and J lost 7 bases. This rearrangement joins TRBV2 to TRBJ1-5, with 10 bases identical to TRBD1. Sequencing was done on a sample of PBMCs. The sequence was obtained from a human donor in good health. This CDR3 reads CASSGGQGGQPQHF. CDR3 sequence (DNA): TGTGCCAGCAGTGGAGGACAGGGGGGACAGCCCCAGCATTTT.